A single sample is the source of the 25 T cell receptor beta chains below, sequenced in a study of radiotherapy plus CTLA-4 blockade in lung cancer listed by TCRdb under 2018. The library relied on the immunoSEQ multiplex PCR assay. In its TCRdb copy, this immuneACCESS table keeps in-frame sequences only and misses some clones. Where compared with another copy, unresolved V genes explain less than half of these, and the others have no known cause. This sample comprises about 68,000 clones, less than 80% of them detected only once. The top ten constitute roughly a tenth of the sample. The sequencing here drew on peripheral blood, taken from a patient treated with radiotherapy plus ipilimumab. The receptors derive from a human donor with non-small cell lung cancer who had a complete response to radiotherapy plus ipilimumab.

The V gene is TRBV19, the J gene TRBJ2-2, with 10 nucleotides matching TRBD1. Germline CDR1 LNHDA, CDR2 SQIVND (reference sequence). This CDR3 has 15 amino acids. The ends lost 5 bases at V and 6 bases at J; junction bases unmatched: 6. The CDR3 region has the DNA TGTGCCAGTAGTCCGCGGACAGGGGGGGCCGGGGAGCTGTTTTTT. Translating it yields CASSPRTGGAGELFF.

CDR3 nucleotides: TGTGCCAGTATCGTACAGGGAAATAGCAATCAGCCCCAGCATTTT. Translated, it gives CASIVQGNSNQPQHF. The chain has TRBV19 and TRBJ1-5; TRBD1 is a possible D gene (6 bases). Trimming shortened V by 7 bases and J by 0 bases, and 13 bases separated the two germline ends. The CDR3 is 15 residues long. Germline CDR1 is LNHDA and CDR2 is SQIVND (reference sequence).

The table lists this clone with a few counts. The CDR3 sequence is CAIRPLAGGQYEQYF. The CDR3 coding sequence is TGTGCCATCAGACCACTAGCGGGGGGGCAATACGAGCAGTACTTC. The chain employs TRBV10-3 and TRBJ2-7, with 13 bases identical to TRBD2. Trimming removed 6 bases from V and 4 bases from J; junction bases left unmatched: 6. Germline V gives CDR1 ENHRY, CDR2 SYGVKD. This CDR3 has 15 amino acids.

This clone has a handful of counts. The gene calls are TRBV28 and TRBJ2-5; 7 bases are shared with TRBD1. Germline V CDR1 and CDR2: MDHEN, SYDVKM. Trimming removed 6 bases from V and 2 bases from J; junction bases left unmatched: 6. The CDR3 loop spans 14 amino acids. CDR3 region: CASSPGQVQETQYF. As DNA, the CDR3 is TGTGCCAGCAGCCCTGGACAGGTTCAAGAGACCCAGTACTTC. Full variable domain (missing parts from reference TRBV28 and TRBJ2-5): DVKVTQSSRYLVKRTGEKVFLECVQDMDHENMFWYRQDPGLGLRLIYFSYDVKMKEKGDIPEGYSVSREKKERFSLILESASTNQTSMYLCASSPGQVQETQYFGPGTRLLVL.

This chain uses TRBV19 with TRBJ1-5; no definite D call. The V end was cut by 5 bases, the J end by 3 bases, with 14 bases between. Looked up from germline, CDR1 is LNHDA and CDR2 is SQIVND (reference sequence). The CDR3 has 15 residues. CDR3 protein: CASSQIDGYNQPQHF. The CDR3 DNA follows: TGTGCCAGTAGTCAAATAGACGGATACAATCAGCCCCAGCATTTT.

The V gene is TRBV18, the J gene TRBJ1-2; TRBD1 aligns across 8 bases. Germline-derived CDR1 and CDR2 are KGHSH and LQKENI. CDR3 length: 15 amino acids. V was clipped by 3 bases and J by 0 bases; unmatched bases: 3. The CDR3: CASSPGTGSNYGYTF. The CDR3 nucleotides read TGTGCCAGCTCACCGGGGACAGGTTCTAACTATGGCTACACCTTC.

The chain links TRBV11-2 to TRBJ1-1; 10 nucleotides agree with TRBD1. J was trimmed by 0 bases and V by 5 bases; bases with no gene match: 15. The germline V gene has CDR1 SGHAT and CDR2 FQNNGV. The CDR3 spans 19 residues. The CDR3 DNA is TGTGCCAGCAGCAAACGGGAGGGACAGGGGTGGAGTATGAACACTGAAGCTTTCTTT. This encodes CASSKREGQGWSMNTEAFF.

The rearrangement links TRBV5-1 to TRBJ2-2; D possibly corresponds to TRBD2 (5 bases). This CDR3 contains 15 residues. Germline CDR1 and CDR2: SGHRS and YFSETQ. V was shortened by 4 bases and J by 4 bases, with 14 bases between the two germline ends. This CDR3 is CASSVRERITGELFF. CDR3 coding DNA: TGCGCCAGCAGCGTCCGAGAGCGGATCACCGGGGAGCTGTTTTTT.

This rearrangement joins TRBV25-1 to TRBJ2-2; a weak D match, TRBD2 (6 bases). The V gene lost 2 bases and the J gene lost 6 bases, with 13 bases spanning the gap. The CDR3 is 15 residues long. CDR1 MGHDK and CDR2 SYGVNS come from the germline V gene. The CDR3 region is CASSERLPGAGELFF. CDR3 DNA: TGTGCCAGCAGTGAAAGACTACCGGGGGCCGGGGAGCTGTTTTTT.

V is TRBV30 and J is TRBJ1-1; possible D gene TRBD1, 6 bases. Germline assignment: CDR1 GTSNPN and CDR2 SVGIG (reference sequence). Between the trimmed V and J ends, which lost 7 bases and 0 bases, there was a span of 12 bases. The CDR3 extends over 13 amino acids. The CDR3 reads CASTGSMNTEAFF. The CDR3 region has the DNA TGTGCCTCTACAGGGTCAATGAACACTGAAGCTTTCTTT. Variable domain in full (rest from reference TRBV30 and TRBJ1-1): SQTIHQWPATLVQPVGSPLSLECTVEGTSNPNLYWYRQAAGRGLQLLFYSVGIGQISSEVPQNLSASRPQDRQFILSSKKLLLSDSGFYLCASTGSMNTEAFFGQGTRLTVV.

The V call is TRBV27, the J call TRBJ1-6; 8 bases are shared with TRBD1. This CDR3 region has 15 residues. Germline V gene lookup returns CDR1 MNHEY and CDR2 SMNVEV (reference sequence). Unmatched junction bases numbered 4, after V lost 6 bases and J lost 3 bases. The CDR3 region is CASRGGTGYNSPLHF. CDR3 coding DNA: TGTGCCAGCAGGGGGGGGACAGGCTATAATTCACCCCTCCACTTT.

The J gene is TRBJ2-1, the V gene TRBV11-3; either TRBD1 or TRBD2 may supply D (5 bases each). The CDR3 consists of 15 residues. Germline V gives CDR1 SGHNT, CDR2 YENEEA. The V and J ends lost 4 bases and 0 bases respectively, with 10 bases between them. CDR3 nucleotide sequence: TGTGCCAGCAGCTCACTTGGGGGCTCCTACAATGAGCAGTTCTTC. Amino acids: CASSSLGGSYNEQFF.

J is TRBJ2-5 and V is TRBV5-4, with D perhaps assigned TRBD1 or TRBD2 (6 bases each). The germline V gene encodes CDR1 SGHNT and CDR2 YYREEE (reference sequence). V lost 6 bases, J lost 3 bases, and 15 bases lay in between. The CDR3 is 14 amino acids. CDR3 coding DNA: TGTGCCAGCAACCCGGGGAGGACAGAAGAGACCCAGTACTTC. Amino acids: CASNPGRTEETQYF.

On this clone: A far bigger clonotype differs at one base, so this is likely a read error. The CDR3: CASRNTEAFF. CDR3 DNA: TGTGCCAGCAGGAACACTGAAGCTTTCTTT. The chain uses TRBV6-5 and TRBJ1-1; no definite D call. V was clipped by 6 bases and J by 1 base, with 0 bases between them. Per germline, CDR1 MNHEY and CDR2 SVGAGI. The CDR3 is 10 residues long.

The V and J genes are TRBV27 and TRBJ2-7; 9 nucleotides align to TRBD1. Germline V lookup: CDR1 MNHEY, CDR2 SMNVEV (reference sequence). V lost 2 bases and J lost 4; bases outside the gene matches: 6. The CDR3 has 15 amino acids. The CDR3 DNA reads as TGTGCCAGCAGTTTAGGACAGGGGAAATGGTACGAGCAGTACTTC. As protein: CASSLGQGKWYEQYF.

A few counts support this clone. This rearrangement joins TRBV7-2 to TRBJ2-5; 9 nucleotides line up with TRBD2. Germline V CDR1 and CDR2: SGHTA, FQGNSA. Unmatched junction bases numbered 12, after V lost 5 bases and J lost 5 bases. CDR3 length: 16 amino acids. In DNA form, the CDR3 reads TGTGCCAGCAGCCCGGGGAGAGTAGCGGGAGTCGAGACCCAGTACTTC. Its protein is CASSPGRVAGVETQYF.

The chain couples TRBV19 to TRBJ1-5; the match to TRBD1 covers 8 bases. This CDR3 spans 15 amino acids. Trimming cost V 5 bases and J 9 bases; bases outside gene matches: 12. Germline V lookup: CDR1 LNHDA, CDR2 SQIVND (reference sequence). The CDR3 protein is CASSLGQGRGRPQHF. The CDR3 bases are TGTGCCAGTAGTCTCGGACAGGGAAGGGGAAGGCCCCAGCATTTT.

V gene TRBV10-2 combines with J gene TRBJ1-1, with 7 nucleotides matching TRBD1. V lost 8 bases and J lost 4; bases outside the gene matches: 10. Germline CDR1 reads WSHSY; CDR2 reads SAAADI. This CDR3 has 14 residues. As DNA, the CDR3 is TGCGCCAGCTCCAGGGGACAGTCAAGCACTGAAGCTTTCTTT. Its protein is CASSRGQSSTEAFF.

The chain couples TRBV30 to TRBJ1-4; perhaps TRBD1 as D (5 bases). Germline V gene data show CDR1 as GTSNPN and CDR2 as SVGIG (reference sequence). The CDR3 covers 15 residues. Deletions cut 0 bases from V and 8 bases from J, with 16 bases between. CDR3 bases: TGTGCCTGGAGTGTACGGGGACTCCCAGGGGAAAAACTGTTTTTT. Its protein product is CAWSVRGLPGEKLFF.

The chain recombines TRBV18 with TRBJ2-1; the D is unclear. From germline, CDR1 is KGHSH and CDR2 LQKENI. The CDR3 covers 14 residues. V dropped 0 bases and J dropped 4 bases, with 7 bases sitting between them. The CDR3 spells CASSPPDPYNEQFF. The CDR3 nucleotides are TGTGCCAGCTCACCACCGGACCCTTACAATGAGCAGTTCTTC.

This clone was seen once. The chain combines TRBV18 with TRBJ2-1, with a tentative D call TRBD1 (11 bases). The CDR3 extends over 15 amino acids. Looked up from germline, CDR1 is KGHSH and CDR2 is LQKENI. V was shortened by 8 bases and J by 8 bases, with 22 bases between the two germline ends. The CDR3 protein is CASTSGTGGRYEQFF. The CDR3 region has the DNA TGTGCCAGCACTAGCGGGACAGGGGGGCGCTATGAGCAGTTCTTC.

This clone has a handful of counts. This chain links TRBV7-9 with TRBJ2-2; 7 positions match TRBD1. Germline values: CDR1 SEHNR, CDR2 FQNEAQ (reference sequence). CDR3 length: 16 amino acids. V lost 5 bases to trimming and J lost 4 bases; unmatched junction nucleotides: 10. The CDR3 protein is CASSPSDRSITGELFF. In DNA form, the CDR3 reads TGTGCCAGCAGCCCCTCGGACAGGTCGATCACCGGGGAGCTGTTTTTT. The full variable domain, its missing parts supplied by reference TRBV7-9 and TRBJ2-2, is DTGVSQNPRHKITKRGQNVTFRCDPISEHNRLYWYRQTLGQGPEFLTYFQNEAQLEKSRLLSDRFSAERPKGSFSTLEIQRTEQGDSAMYLCASSPSDRSITGELFFGEGSRLTVL.

This clone was picked up a small number of times. The genes are TRBV5-4 and TRBJ2-5; 11 bases are a match to TRBD1. Looked up from germline, CDR1 is SGHNT and CDR2 is YYREEE (reference sequence). Unmatched junction bases numbered 3, after V lost 3 bases and J lost 5 bases. This CDR3 contains 14 residues. CDR3 loop: CASSWGQGVETQYF. CDR3 nucleotide sequence: TGTGCCAGCAGCTGGGGACAGGGGGTCGAGACCCAGTACTTC.

V usage is TRBV5-4 and J usage is TRBJ2-1, with 11 bases matching TRBD2. The V gene end was trimmed by 4 bases and the J gene end by 5 bases; junction bases not matched to a gene: 8. The germline V gene encodes CDR1 SGHNT and CDR2 YYREEE (reference sequence). This CDR3 spans 16 amino acids. The CDR3 sequence is CASSRMIAGGHNEQFF. The CDR3 DNA sequence: TGTGCCAGCAGCCGCATGATAGCGGGAGGGCACAATGAGCAGTTCTTC.

The V call is TRBV6-1, the J call TRBJ1-5; 7 bases fit TRBD1. V was clipped by 4 bases and J by 0 bases; unmatched bases: 15. The germline gives CDR1 MNHNS, CDR2 SASEGT. This CDR3 is 19 amino acids long. CDR3 amino acids: CASSAPDRAALLSNQPQHF. CDR3 coding DNA: TGTGCCAGCAGTGCCCCCGACAGGGCGGCCCTCCTTAGCAATCAGCCCCAGCATTTT.